The clone carrying this T cell receptor beta chain showed up many times. It was RNA transcripts that yielded the amplified TCR beta CDR3 regions. An initial round of RT-PCR targeting the TCR CDR3 relied on the HTBI primer set. TCRdb itself ran the multiplex PCR reads through MiXCR, one entry per CDR3 protein. The sample lists approximately 480,000 distinct CDR3 sequences, less than 25% occurring once. The data were obtained in a study of T cells in Graves' hyperthyroidism and ophthalmopathy. Study information: Peripheral blood was acquired at first diagnosis, ahead of any therapy whatsoever.

The source is a man between 18 and 35 years old with Graves' hyperthyroidism. The sequenced material came from blood.

The CDR3, as DNA: TGTGCCAGCAGTTTAAGGGCGTCTCGTGGCTACACCTTC. Translating gives CASSLRASRGYTF. This chain links TRBV28 with TRBJ1-2; D not certain. Per germline, CDR1 MDHEN and CDR2 SYDVKM. This CDR3 has 13 residues. V was cut by 2 bases and J by 7 bases, with 11 bases left in between.